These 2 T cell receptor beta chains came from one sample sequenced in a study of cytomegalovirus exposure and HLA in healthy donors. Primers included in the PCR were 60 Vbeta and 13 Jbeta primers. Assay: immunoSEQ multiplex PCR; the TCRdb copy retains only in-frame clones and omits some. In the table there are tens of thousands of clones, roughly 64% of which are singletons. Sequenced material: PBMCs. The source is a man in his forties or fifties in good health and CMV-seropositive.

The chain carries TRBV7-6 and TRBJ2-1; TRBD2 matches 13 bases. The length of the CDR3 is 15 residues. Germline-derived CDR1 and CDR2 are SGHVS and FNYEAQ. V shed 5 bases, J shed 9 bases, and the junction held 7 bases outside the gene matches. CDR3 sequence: CASSRGLAGAGEQFF. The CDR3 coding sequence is TGTGCCAGCAGCCGAGGACTAGCGGGAGCTGGTGAGCAGTTCTTC.

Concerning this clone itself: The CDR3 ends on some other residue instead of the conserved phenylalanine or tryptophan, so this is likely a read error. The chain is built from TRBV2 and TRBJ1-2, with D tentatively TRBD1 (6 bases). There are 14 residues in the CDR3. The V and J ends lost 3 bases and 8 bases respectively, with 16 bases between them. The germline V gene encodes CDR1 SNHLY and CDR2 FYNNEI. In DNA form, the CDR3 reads TGTGCCAGCAGTGACCCGGGGACATCGAGGGGCTACACCTCC. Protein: CASSDPGTSRGYTS.